Listed here is a single T cell receptor beta chain. No treatment had been given to any patient before thyroid surgery. Authors' analysis steps: The study built a papillary thyroid cancer distant-metastasis classifier from CDR3 differences across clinicopathological groups. TCRdb called clones again from the PCR reads with MiXCR. These V and J calls derive from TCRdb rather than the authors' analysis. This table holds fewer than 35,000 clones, roughly 19% found once. This sample was included in a study of metastatic and nonmetastatic thyroid tumors. About the study: Peripheral blood and tumor or nodule samples from malignant and benign thyroid patients were compared.

This clonotype was sampled from a male donor with papillary thyroid cancer or a benign thyroid nodule (not recorded which). Some clones in this sample may be carry-over from other donors' samples. Sequencing used blood.

In DNA form, the CDR3 reads TGCGCCAGCAGCAGGAGTCCCCCCACAGATACGCAGTATTTT. Protein sequence: CASSRSPPTDTQYF. This chain joins TRBV5-1 and TRBJ2-3, with D unresolved. CDR3 length: 14 amino acids. CDR1 SGHRS and CDR2 YFSETQ come from the germline V gene. V gave up 4 bases and J gave up 2 bases, with 11 bases separating them.